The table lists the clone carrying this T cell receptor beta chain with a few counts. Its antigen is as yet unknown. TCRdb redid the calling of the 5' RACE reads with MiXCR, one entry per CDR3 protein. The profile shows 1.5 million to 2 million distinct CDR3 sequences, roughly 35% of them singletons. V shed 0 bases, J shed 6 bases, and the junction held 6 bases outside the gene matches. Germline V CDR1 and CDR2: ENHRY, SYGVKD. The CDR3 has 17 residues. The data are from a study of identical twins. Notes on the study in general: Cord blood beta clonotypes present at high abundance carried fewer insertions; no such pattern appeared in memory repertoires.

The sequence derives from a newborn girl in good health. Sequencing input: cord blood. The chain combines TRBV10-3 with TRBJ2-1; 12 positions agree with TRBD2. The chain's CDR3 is CAISESPLAGGPNEQFF. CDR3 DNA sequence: TGTGCCATCAGTGAGTCCCCTCTAGCGGGAGGGCCCAATGAGCAGTTCTTC.